In its sample, the clone carrying this TCR beta chain was seen a few times. This entry is derived from a study of identical twins. Each CDR3 protein gets one entry after TCRdb re-called the 5' RACE reads with MiXCR. The sample holds more than 600,000 distinct CDR3 sequences, roughly 18% seen once. The same specimen was also included in a second study, on T cells expressing NK-cell markers. That work adds: Eight donors were sequenced, of whom seven were HCMV-seropositive, while the remaining one was HCMV-seronegative. The study found these clonotypes also leading the CD3+CD56-NKG2C+ fraction in a few donors.

The source of this sequence is a woman between 18 and 29 years old in good health. Sequenced material: PBMCs.

The CDR3 DNA reads as TGTGCCAGCAGTTACGTGCGCAATCAGCCCCAGCATTTT. This gives the protein CASSYVRNQPQHF. The genes are TRBV12-3 or TRBV12-4 and TRBJ1-5; D is ambiguous. The CDR3 has 13 amino acids. Deletions cut 4 bases from V and 2 bases from J, with 6 bases between.